This T cell receptor beta chain emerged from a study of OX40 agonist ivuxolimab in advanced cancers. About the study: Patients in the trial were receiving intravenous ivuxolimab every 2 weeks, at doses of 0.01 to 10 mg/kg.

CDR1 and CDR2 (germline): LNHDA, SQIVND (reference sequence). The CDR3 contains 15 residues. V was pared by 6 bases and J by 0 bases, with 12 bases between. Study-wide results and limits: At 0.1 to 3.0 mg/kg and by week 6, CD4+ and CD8+ T cells in the blood had expanded clonally. On average, a greater number of expanded clones characterised CD8+ T cells relative to CD4+.

About this clone itself: Its antigen is currently unknown.

Some clones are missing from TCRdb's copy, which holds only in-frame ones; the method was immunoSEQ multiplex PCR. The sample yields about 150,000 clones, more than 85% seen once. Samples of blood were obtained at baseline, on cycle 4 day 1, and on cycle 7 day 1. The receptor's source is an adult with an advanced solid tumor such as melanoma, head and neck, liver or kidney cancer. The sequences come from CD4+ or CD8+ T cells sorted from blood, collected in a trial of the OX40 agonist ivuxolimab. The chain carries TRBV19 and TRBJ1-3; no firm D call. The CDR3 loop is CASSIDTSSGNTIYF. The CDR3 nucleotides read TGTGCCAGTAGCATTGACACCTCCTCTGGAAACACCATATATTTT.